Below, 25 T cell receptor beta chains from the same sample are listed, as sequenced in a study of CD8 T cells in Susac syndrome. An amount of RNA that ranged from roughly 0.45 to 1 ug was reverse transcribed with random hexamers. MiXCR was run by TCRdb on the immunoSEQ multiplex PCR reads, yielding one entry per CDR3 protein. The top ten clones hold 0.55% to 0.7% of a sample with 70,000 or so distinct CDR3 sequences, about 94% of them seen once. Sequencing was done on a sample of CD8+ T cells from PBMCs. The receptors originated from a human donor with multiple sclerosis.

The V and J genes are TRBV7-9 and TRBJ1-6; D is ambiguous. CDR1 and CDR2 (germline): SEHNR, FQNEAQ (reference sequence). The CDR3 sequence is 16 residues long. Trimming stripped 5 bases from V and 4 bases from J, with 15 bases between. The DNA for the CDR3 is TGTGCCAGCAGCGCAAATGGGAATCCATATAATTCACCCCTCCACTTT. This encodes CASSANGNPYNSPLHF.

This chain connects TRBV20-1 to TRBJ2-7; 7 nucleotides align to TRBD1. Germline V lookup: CDR1 DFQATT, CDR2 SNEGSKA (reference sequence). This CDR3 region has 15 residues. V was pared by 6 bases and J by 2 bases, with 13 bases of the junction left unmatched. In nucleotides, the CDR3 is TGCAGTGCCGATGCCTCGGACAGGCCTACCTACGAGCAGTACTTC. Translated: CSADASDRPTYEQYF.

V usage is TRBV6-1 and J usage is TRBJ2-1, with D possibly being TRBD1 or TRBD2 (6 bases each). The CDR3 extends over 17 amino acids. The V end was cut by 6 bases, the J end by 3 bases, with 21 bases between. In germline, CDR1 is MNHNS, CDR2 SASEGT. CDR3 residues: CASSLEGGTSLYNEQFF. The DNA for the CDR3 is TGTGCCAGCAGCCTAGAGGGCGGGACATCCCTCTACAATGAGCAGTTCTTC.

The chain has TRBV28 and TRBJ2-7; the match to TRBD1 covers 7 bases. The germline CDR1 and CDR2 sequences are MDHEN and SYDVKM. The CDR3 totals 14 residues. V was pared by 6 bases and J by 2 bases, with 7 bases of the junction left unmatched. The CDR3: CASRRRGIAYEQYF. The CDR3 DNA reads as TGTGCCAGCAGACGCAGGGGGATCGCCTACGAGCAGTACTTC.

The genes are TRBV19 and TRBJ2-7; 10 bases are a match to TRBD1. The CDR3 extends over 16 amino acids. J was trimmed by 0 bases and V by 5 bases; bases with no gene match: 7. Germline lookup yields CDR1 LNHDA and CDR2 SQIVND (reference sequence). The CDR3 loop reads CASSEDRGLASYEQYF. CDR3 nucleotides: TGTGCCAGTAGTGAAGACAGGGGGCTCGCCTCCTACGAGCAGTACTTC.

The V gene is TRBV27, the J gene TRBJ1-2, with a possible D match to TRBD1 (5 bases). The CDR3 length is 17 residues. V was cut by 3 bases and J by 1 base, with 18 bases left in between. From germline, CDR1 is MNHEY and CDR2 SMNVEV (reference sequence). Here the CDR3 DNA reads TGTGCCAGCAGTTTGAGACAGTACCAAACTCATAACTATGGCTACACCTTC. It yields the protein CASSLRQYQTHNYGYTF.

The rearrangement uses TRBV14 and TRBJ2-7, with TRBD2 identical over 8 bases. With 3 bases clipped from V and 3 bases from J, the junction kept 10 bases outside the gene matches. This CDR3 has 16 amino acids. Germline CDR1 SGHDN, CDR2 FVKESK. The CDR3 bases are TGTGCCAGCAGCCATGGGGGAGCGGGAGCCTTCTACGAGCAGTACTTC. Protein: CASSHGGAGAFYEQYF.

The rearrangement joins TRBV28 to TRBJ1-2; weak D call: TRBD1 (5 bases). Per the germline V gene, CDR1 is MDHEN and CDR2 is SYDVKM. The V and J ends lost 5 bases and 11 bases respectively, with 21 bases between them. The CDR3 is 14 amino acids. CDR3 in DNA: TGTGCCAGCAGTGGCTCCGGGACGAACCTTGGATACACCTTC. It is translated as CASSGSGTNLGYTF.

This sequence joins TRBV9 and TRBJ1-1; no clear D. This CDR3 region has 17 residues. CDR1 and CDR2 (germline): SGDLS, YYNGEE. With 0 bases removed from V and 0 bases from J, the gap between germline ends came to 15 bases. The CDR3 loop reads CASSVDPLTAMNTEAFF. In DNA, the CDR3 is TGTGCCAGCAGCGTAGACCCCCTGACCGCCATGAACACTGAAGCTTTCTTT.

The chain is built from TRBV7-9 and TRBJ1-6, with 9 positions matching TRBD1. V was pared by 5 bases and J by 6 bases, with 2 bases of the junction left unmatched. CDR1 is SEHNR, CDR2 FQNEAQ, per germline (reference sequence). CDR3 length equals 14 residues. The DNA of the CDR3 is TGTGCCAGCAGCCAGGGACAGGGTAATTCACCCCTCCACTTT. Its translation: CASSQGQGNSPLHF.

This clonotype has just one count. J is TRBJ2-1 and V is TRBV5-1; 11 nucleotides align to TRBD2. The germline CDR1 and CDR2 sequences are SGHRS and YFSETQ. Losses at the gene ends were 6 bases for V and 4 bases for J; bases not matched to a gene: 3. The CDR3 totals 14 residues. DNA of the CDR3: TGCGCCAGCACGGCTAGCGGGGGGTACAATGAGCAGTTCTTC. This encodes CASTASGGYNEQFF.

The V and J genes are TRBV15 and TRBJ2-3; 7 bases are shared with TRBD2. CDR1 is LNHNV, CDR2 YYDKDF, per germline (reference sequence). J was trimmed by 2 bases and V by 1 base; bases with no gene match: 0. This CDR3 region has 14 residues. The CDR3 bases are TGTGCCACCAGCAGAGGGGACTACACAGATACGCAGTATTTT. Residues: CATSRGDYTDTQYF.

The count of this clonotype is one. This chain links TRBV27 with TRBJ2-7, with TRBD2 identical over 13 bases. V gave up 5 bases and J gave up 3 bases; unmatched junction bases: 1. The CDR3 length is 14 residues. CDR1 and CDR2 from the germline V gene are MNHEY and SMNVEV (reference sequence). CDR3 in amino acids: CASSRTSGGYEQYF. Here the CDR3 DNA reads TGTGCCAGCAGTCGGACTAGCGGGGGCTACGAGCAGTACTTC.

The gene calls are TRBV4-1 and TRBJ2-1; possibly TRBD1 or TRBD2 for D (5 bases each). Germline V gene lookup returns CDR1 MGHRA and CDR2 YSYEKL. The CDR3 covers 14 residues. V lost 1 base and J 5 bases, leaving 9 bases between the germline ends. For the CDR3, the DNA is TGCGCCAGCAGCCAAGGGGACGCGCACAATGAGCAGTTCTTC. Translating gives CASSQGDAHNEQFF.

The CDR3 region is CASSMGGETQYF. The CDR3 DNA sequence: TGTGCCAGCAGCATGGGGGGGGAGACCCAGTACTTC. The genes are TRBV5-4 and TRBJ2-5; 7 bases align to TRBD2. The CDR3 runs 12 residues. Germline CDR1 is SGHNT and CDR2 is YYREEE (reference sequence). The ends lost 4 bases at V and 5 bases at J; junction bases unmatched: 2. Using reference TRBV5-4 and TRBJ2-5 for the parts outside the CDR3, the full variable domain is ETGVTQSPTHLIKTRGQQVTLRCSSQSGHNTVSWYQQALGQGPQFIFQYYREEENGRGNFPPRFSGLQFPNYSSELNVNALELDDSALYLCASSMGGETQYFGPGTRLLVL.

The chain recombines TRBV3-1 with TRBJ2-7, with 9 bases fitting TRBD1. The CDR3 covers 15 residues. Per the germline V gene, CDR1 is LGHDT and CDR2 is YNNKEL (reference sequence). V was pared by 0 bases and J by 4 bases, with 4 bases of the junction left unmatched. The CDR3 bases are TGTGCCAGCAGCCAAGAATCTGACAGGGGGTACGAGCAGTACTTC. It encodes CASSQESDRGYEQYF.

This chain connects TRBV24-1 to TRBJ2-5, with a tentative D call TRBD2 (6 bases). The V gene lost 0 bases and the J gene lost 3 bases, with 7 bases spanning the gap. CDR1 is KGHDR, CDR2 SFDVKD, per germline. The CDR3 length is 14 residues. The CDR3 region has the DNA TGTGCCACCAGTGATTTGGGCGGGGAAGAGACCCAGTACTTC. Its translation: CATSDLGGEETQYF.

CDR3 in amino acids: CSARRGAPYEQYF. The CDR3 DNA reads TGCAGTGCTAGACGAGGGGCGCCCTACGAGCAGTACTTC. The rearrangement links TRBV20-1 to TRBJ2-7; D assignment may be TRBD1 or TRBD2 (5 bases each). The CDR3 spans 13 residues. CDR1 DFQATT and CDR2 SNEGSKA come from the germline V gene (reference sequence). Trimming shortened V by 2 bases and J by 2 bases, and 10 bases separated the two germline ends.

The chain uses TRBV29-1 and TRBJ1-2, with 8 bases matching TRBD1. Germline V gene lookup returns CDR1 SQVTM and CDR2 ANQGSEA. Germline trimming cut 5 bases from V and 8 bases from J; bases unmatched to any gene: 7. CDR3 length equals 12 residues. DNA for the CDR3: TGCAGCGTTTCCGCGGGACAGGTCGGCTACACCTTC. Translation gives CSVSAGQVGYTF.

The chain has TRBV7-7 and TRBJ2-5; D is unresolved. Trimming pared 6 bases from V and 2 bases from J, leaving 7 bases between. Germline V lookup: CDR1 SSHAT, CDR2 FNYEAQ (reference sequence). The CDR3 runs 12 residues. The CDR3 bases are TGTGCCAGCAGACGGATACAAGAGACCCAGTACTTC. This translates into CASRRIQETQYF.

The genes are TRBV5-4 and TRBJ2-7; D is uncertain. CDR1 and CDR2 (germline): SGHNT, YYREEE (reference sequence). The CDR3 contains 14 residues. Between the trimmed V and J ends, which lost 2 bases and 3 bases, there was a span of 12 bases. CDR3 DNA sequence: TGTGCCAGCAGCTTAGGCGCGGAAGTCTACGAGCAGTACTTC. It specifies CASSLGAEVYEQYF.

The genes are TRBV4-1 and TRBJ2-7, with D unclear. The CDR3 length is 15 residues. The germline gives CDR1 MGHRA, CDR2 YSYEKL. V dropped 3 bases and J dropped 5 bases, with 17 bases sitting between them. In nucleotides, the CDR3 is TGCGCCAGCAGCCACACCCTCATCGGTGGCCACGAGCAGTACTTC. As protein: CASSHTLIGGHEQYF.

V and J are TRBV29-1 and TRBJ2-7; 8 bases line up with TRBD2. Trimming cost V 4 bases and J 5 bases; bases outside gene matches: 13. Per the germline V gene, CDR1 is SQVTM and CDR2 is ANQGSEA. The CDR3 consists of 15 residues. CDR3 amino acids: CSVAGGTGGPDEQYF. The CDR3 DNA is TGCAGCGTTGCCGGGGGGACGGGAGGGCCGGACGAGCAGTACTTC.

A single count supports this clonotype. The chain uses TRBV7-9 and TRBJ1-2, with D possibly matching TRBD1 (5 bases). V was pared by 4 bases and J by 4 bases, with 10 bases between. CDR1 and CDR2 (germline): SEHNR, FQNEAQ (reference sequence). CDR3 size: 13 residues. CDR3: CASSWGEGYGYTF. CDR3 DNA: TGTGCCAGCAGCTGGGGGGAAGGCTATGGCTACACCTTC.

The chain has TRBV7-9 and TRBJ2-5, with 7 bases identical to TRBD2. CDR1 SEHNR and CDR2 FQNEAQ come from the germline V gene (reference sequence). The length of the CDR3 is 13 residues. V shed 3 bases and J 5 bases; nucleotides not matched to a gene: 3. In DNA, the CDR3 is TGTGCCAGCAGCTTGGAGGGAGGGGAGACCCAGTACTTC. Translated: CASSLEGGETQYF.